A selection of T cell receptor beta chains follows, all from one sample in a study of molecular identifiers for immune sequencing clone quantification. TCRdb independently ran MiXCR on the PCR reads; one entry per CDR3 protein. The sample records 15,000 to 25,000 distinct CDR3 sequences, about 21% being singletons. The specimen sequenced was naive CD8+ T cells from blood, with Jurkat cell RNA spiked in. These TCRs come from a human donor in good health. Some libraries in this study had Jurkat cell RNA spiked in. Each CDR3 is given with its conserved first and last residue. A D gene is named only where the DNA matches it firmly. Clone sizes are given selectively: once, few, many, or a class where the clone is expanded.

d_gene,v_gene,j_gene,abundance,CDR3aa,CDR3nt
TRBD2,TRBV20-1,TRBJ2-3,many,CSARDSPLAGSTDTQYF,TGCAGTGCTAGAGATTCCCCCCTAGCGGGTAGCACAGATACGCAGTATTTT
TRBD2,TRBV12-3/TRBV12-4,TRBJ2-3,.,CASSSGLAMDTQYF,TGTGCCAGCAGTTCGGGACTAGCAATGGATACGCAGTATTTT
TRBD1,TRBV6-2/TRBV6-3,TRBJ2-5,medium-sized,CASSDWTGAEETQYF,TGTGCCAGCAGTGATTGGACAGGTGCTGAAGAGACCCAGTACTTC
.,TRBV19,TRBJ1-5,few,CASSSQRGRNQPQHF,TGTGCCAGTAGTTCCCAGAGGGGCAGGAATCAGCCCCAGCATTTT
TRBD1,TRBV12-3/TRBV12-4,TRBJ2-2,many,CASSSHRGRAGELFF,TGTGCCAGCAGTTCACACAGGGGGCGGGCCGGGGAGCTGTTTTTT
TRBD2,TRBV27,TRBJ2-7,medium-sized,CASSSIAGGRRSYEQYF,TGTGCCAGCAGCTCGATAGCGGGAGGCCGACGCTCCTACGAGCAGTACTTC
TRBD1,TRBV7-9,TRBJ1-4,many,CASSLRDRGVYEKLFF,TGTGCCAGCAGCTTGCGGGACAGGGGTGTTTATGAAAAACTGTTTTTT
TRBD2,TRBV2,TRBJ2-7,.,CASRGLAGVYEQYF,TGTGCCAGCAGGGGACTAGCGGGAGTCTACGAGCAGTACTTC
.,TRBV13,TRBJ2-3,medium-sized,CASSLLGETYF,TGTGCCAGCAGCTTATTAGGGGAGACGTATTTT
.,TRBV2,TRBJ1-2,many,CASSGVGGAGYTF,TGTGCCAGCAGTGGGGTGGGGGGCGCTGGCTACACCTTC
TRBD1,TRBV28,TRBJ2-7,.,CASSLFPGQGAGQYF,TGTGCCAGCAGTTTATTTCCGGGACAGGGGGCCGGGCAGTACTTC
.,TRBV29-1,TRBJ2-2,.,CSVEDWAGELFF,TGCAGCGTTGAAGATTGGGCCGGGGAGCTGTTTTTT
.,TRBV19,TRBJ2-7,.,CASSITYAASSYEQYF,TGTGCCAGTAGTATCACGTACGCAGCGTCCTCCTACGAGCAGTACTTC